Shown below are 32 T cell receptor beta chains from a single sample sequenced in a study of T cell clonality in common variable immunodeficiency. Data came from immunoSEQ multiplex PCR; TCRdb stores just in-frame clones and leaves some out. This record lists more than 35,000 clones, none seen once only, and the top ten clones contain roughly 3%. Material for sequencing was peripheral blood mononuclear cells. All receptors derive from a person between 18 and 75 years old in good health.

The table lists this clone with a few counts. The sequenced fragment ends 3 residues before the CDR3 boundary, so the rest is inferred from the germline J gene. The chain carries TRBV7-6 and TRBJ1-5; D gene uncertain. Germline-derived CDR1 and CDR2 are SGHVS and FNYEAQ. Deletions cut 1 base from V and 2 bases from J, with 9 bases between. There are 15 residues in the CDR3. Incomplete CDR3 DNA: TGTGCCAGCAGCTTAGATTCCTCCCGCAATCAGCCC. This sequence encodes CASSLDSSRNQP. The full CDR3 protein is CASSLDSSRNQPQHF.

Many counts were recorded for this clone. The read halts 3 residues ahead of the CDR3 end, with the missing end drawn from the germline J gene. The chain links TRBV5-6 to TRBJ1-2; D not certain. Germline CDR1 reads SGHDT; CDR2 reads YYEEEE. The CDR3 loop spans 14 amino acids. V lost 0 bases, J lost 1 base, and 7 bases lay in between. The CDR3: CASSLVQNNYGYTF. The sequenced part of the CDR3 DNA is TGTGCCAGCAGCTTGGTCCAGAATAACTATGGC. Full variable domain (outside the CDR3, taken from reference TRBV5-6 and TRBJ1-2): DAGVTQSPTHLIKTRGQQVTLRCSPKSGHDTVSWYQQALGQGPQFIFQYYEEEERQRGNFPDRFSGHQFPNYSSELNVNALLLGDSALYLCASSLVQNNYGYTFGSGTRLTVV.

This clone was recorded at least ten times. Incomplete CDR3 DNA: TGTGCCAGCAGCACCCACCGGGACAGGACCACAGATACG. Translated, it gives CASSTHRDRTTDT. The whole CDR3 reads CASSTHRDRTTDTQYF. The chain is built from TRBV4-2 and TRBJ2-3, with 8 bases identical to TRBD1. The read ends 3 residues early relative to the CDR3; the germline J gene fills the gap. Germline V gene sequence: CDR1 LGHNA, CDR2 YNFKEQ. This CDR3 is 16 amino acids long. J lost 2 bases, V lost 5 bases, and 9 bases had no gene match.

This clone has ten or more counts. The read ends 3 residues shy of where the CDR3 ends; the end is completed using the germline J gene. This chain uses TRBV18 with TRBJ2-3; D might be TRBD1 (6 bases). There are 15 residues in the CDR3. Between the trimmed V and J ends, which lost 2 bases and 1 base, there was a span of 10 bases. CDR1 is KGHSH and CDR2 is LQKENI in the germline V gene. The CDR3 DNA, read in part, is TGTGCCAGCTCACCAACAGGGAAAGGCACAGATACG. This gives the protein CASSPTGKGTDT. The full CDR3 protein is CASSPTGKGTDTQYF.

This clone was counted at least ten times. The read finishes 3 residues shy of the CDR3 end, and the germline J gene is used to complete it. The chain recombines TRBV19 with TRBJ2-5, with a possible D match to TRBD2 (6 bases). V was cut by 6 bases and J by 1 base, with 18 bases left in between. The CDR3 is 16 amino acids. Germline lookup yields CDR1 LNHDA and CDR2 SQIVND (reference sequence). CDR3 protein: CASSRPPTSSQETQYF. CDR3 DNA, as far as it was read: TGTGCCAGTAGCCGCCCGCCCACTAGCAGCCAAGAGACC.

In this sample, this clone turned up a few times. The sequence runs out 3 residues before the end of the CDR3; the remainder is reconstructed from the germline J gene. The chain carries TRBV10-2 and TRBJ1-2, with unresolved D. This CDR3 is built from 18 residues. The germline gives CDR1 WSHSY, CDR2 SAAADI. Trimming removed 3 bases at V and 5 bases at J, with 25 bases between. CDR3 sequence reads: CASSEISEGMGHNYGYTF. The CDR3 DNA, read in part, is TGCGCCAGCAGTGAAATATCGGAAGGAATGGGCCACAATTATGGC.

This clone was counted ten times or more. The CDR3 end falls 3 residues outside the read, so it is completed with the germline J gene. This chain uses TRBV7-8 with TRBJ1-2; possibly TRBD1 for D (6 bases). Germline V gene data show CDR1 as SGHVS and CDR2 as FQNEAQ. CDR3 length: 14 amino acids. V shed 5 bases and J shed 2 bases, with 12 bases lying between them. The CDR3 reads CASSPGAYNYGYTF. Partial CDR3 DNA: TGTGCCAGCAGCCCAGGGGCATACAACTATGGC. The full variable domain, rest sourced from reference TRBV7-8 and TRBJ1-2, is GAGVSQSPRYKVAKRGQDVALRCDPISGHVSLFWYQQALGQGPEFLTYFQNEAQLDKSGLPSDRFFAERPEGSVSTLKIQRTQQEDSAVYLCASSPGAYNYGYTFGSGTRLTVV.

This clone showed up many times. The read terminates 3 residues ahead of where the CDR3 ends, so the germline J gene completes it. J is TRBJ1-2 and V is TRBV18, with 7 bases aligning to TRBD1. Germline CDR1 and CDR2: KGHSH and LQKENI. V was clipped by 4 bases and J by 7 bases; unmatched bases: 12. CDR3 size: 15 residues. The CDR3 loop reads CASSRYSQGEVGYTF. Partial CDR3 DNA: TGTGCCAGCTCACGATACAGCCAGGGGGAGGTTGGC.

This clone occurred many times. The CDR3 end is not reached by the read, which stops 3 residues before it; the germline J gene fills it in. The chain is built from TRBV7-9 and TRBJ2-5; D not certain. The CDR3 length is 13 residues. Germline lookup yields CDR1 SEHNR and CDR2 FQNEAQ (reference sequence). V shed 3 bases and J shed 1 base, with 6 bases lying between them. Here the CDR3 reads CASSFHFQETQYF. The DNA read from the CDR3 is TGTGCCAGCAGCTTCCACTTCCAAGAGACC.

This clone showed up many times. The read ends 3 residues shy of where the CDR3 ends; the end is completed using the germline J gene. The rearrangement links TRBV7-2 to TRBJ2-3; TRBD2 aligns across 8 bases. CDR1 SGHTA and CDR2 FQGNSA come from the germline V gene. V trimming: 0 bases; J trimming: 1 base; junction bases outside the gene matches: 6. CDR3 length: 17 amino acids. The CDR3 DNA, read in part, is TGTGCCAGCAGCTTAGCGGGAACTAGCGGTCGCACAGATACG. Translation gives CASSLAGTSGRTDT. The complete CDR3 reads CASSLAGTSGRTDTQYF. Combining the CDR3 with reference TRBV7-2 and TRBJ2-3 gives the whole variable domain GAGVSQSPSNKVTEKGKDVELRCDPISGHTALYWYRQSLGQGLEFLIYFQGNSAPDKSGLPSDRFSAERTGGSVSTLTIQRTQQEDSAVYLCASSLAGTSGRTDTQYFGPGTRLTVL.

This clone was counted ten times or more. The observed sequence ends 3 residues before the CDR3 terminus, with the missing tail filled in from the germline J gene. This rearrangement joins TRBV30 to TRBJ1-4; a possible D gene is TRBD1 (5 bases). The CDR3 runs to 13 residues. Germline V gives CDR1 GTSNPN, CDR2 SVGIG (reference sequence). The CDR3 bases that were read are TGTGCCTGGGAGTCACAGGTGGTAGGGAAA. Translation: CAWESQVVGK. The whole CDR3 protein reads CAWESQVVGKLFF.

This clone has at least ten counts. The CDR3 end is not reached by the read, which stops 3 residues before it; the germline J gene fills it in. This sequence joins TRBV20-1 and TRBJ2-1, with 12 bases that match TRBD2. The junction had 8 bases not matched to a gene; V was cut back by 0 bases and J by 8 bases. Germline-derived CDR1 and CDR2 are DFQATT and SNEGSKA (reference sequence). CDR3 size: 16 residues. CDR3 sequence: CSARDSRLAGVHEQFF. The sequenced CDR3 bases are TGCAGTGCTAGAGATTCGCGACTAGCGGGAGTTCATGAG.

This clone has at least ten counts. The read halts 3 residues ahead of the CDR3 end, with the missing end drawn from the germline J gene. The chain recombines TRBV5-1 with TRBJ2-3, with 14 bases identical to TRBD2. This CDR3 spans 16 amino acids. Per the germline V gene, CDR1 is SGHRS and CDR2 is YFSETQ. The CDR3 bases that were read are TGCGCCAGCAGCTCGGTCACGGGACTAGCGGGAGAAACG. It codes for CASSSVTGLAGET. The whole CDR3 protein is CASSSVTGLAGETQYF.

The sample holds many counts of this clone. The read ends 3 residues early relative to the CDR3; the germline J gene fills the gap. This rearrangement joins TRBV20-1 to TRBJ1-1; TRBD1 matches at 7 bases. In germline, CDR1 is DFQATT, CDR2 SNEGSKA (reference sequence). Germline trimming cut 4 bases from V and 0 bases from J; bases unmatched to any gene: 8. This CDR3 is 15 amino acids long. The CDR3: CSANGKGAMNTEAFF. The CDR3 DNA, read in part, is TGCAGTGCTAACGGGAAGGGGGCTATGAACACTGAA.

This clone was seen many times. The CDR3 bases that were read are TGTGCCAGCAGTGACTCAAGGGTTAACGAG. It translates to CASSDSRVNE. The complete CDR3 protein is CASSDSRVNEQYF. This sequence joins TRBV6-4 and TRBJ2-7; no clear D. From the germline J gene comes the end of the CDR3, since the read stops 3 residues before it. Trimming stripped 0 bases from V and 5 bases from J, with 8 bases between. This CDR3 has 13 residues. The germline CDR1 and CDR2 sequences are MRHNA and SNTAGT.

This clone was detected many times. The read finishes 3 residues shy of the CDR3 end, and the germline J gene is used to complete it. The chain employs TRBV18 and TRBJ1-1, with 7 bases aligning to TRBD1. The CDR3 consists of 15 residues. Trimming removed 2 bases from V and 1 base from J; junction bases left unmatched: 4. Germline CDR1 reads KGHSH; CDR2 reads LQKENI. The CDR3 protein is CASSPVTGRNTEAFF. The CDR3 DNA, read in part, is TGTGCCAGCTCACCAGTGACAGGGAGGAACACTGAA.

The sample holds many counts of this clone. The read halts 3 residues ahead of the CDR3 end, with the missing end drawn from the germline J gene. The chain is built from TRBV18 and TRBJ1-1, with 9 nucleotides matching TRBD1. The V gene end was trimmed by 4 bases and the J gene end by 5 bases; junction bases not matched to a gene: 5. The CDR3 runs 14 residues. Germline-derived CDR1 and CDR2 are KGHSH and LQKENI. The CDR3 bases that were read are TGTGCCAGCTCACGACAGGGGGGGCGGACTGAA. This gives the protein CASSRQGGRTE. The full CDR3 protein is CASSRQGGRTEAFF. Complete variable domain (other parts from reference TRBV18 and TRBJ1-1): NAGVMQNPRHLVRRRGQEARLRCSPMKGHSHVYWYRQLPEEGLKFMVYLQKENIIDESGMPKERFSAEFPKEGPSILRIQQVVRGDSAAYFCASSRQGGRTEAFFGQGTRLTVV.

There are a few counts of this clone. Read coverage stops 3 residues before the CDR3 terminus; the germline J gene supplies the remainder. This sequence joins TRBV6-2 or TRBV6-3 and TRBJ1-1, with TRBD1 matching over 7 bases. Germline V gene data show CDR1 as MNHEY and CDR2 as SVGEGT. The CDR3 loop spans 11 amino acids. CDR3 DNA, as far as it was read: TGTGCCAGCAGTTACTCACAGGGG. Residues: CASSYSQG. The full CDR3 reads CASSYSQGAFF.

This clone was counted many times. The read ends 3 residues early relative to the CDR3; the germline J gene fills the gap. This chain joins TRBV18 and TRBJ2-1; 11 bases are a match to TRBD2. The length of the CDR3 is 16 residues. Germline loops: CDR1 KGHSH, CDR2 LQKENI. The trim removed 4 bases at V and 7 bases at J, leaving 9 bases unmatched. The chain's CDR3 is CASSLIPGLAVNEQFF. The CDR3 DNA, read in part, is TGTGCCAGCTCACTGATCCCGGGACTAGCGGTAAATGAG. The whole variable domain, filled in from reference TRBV18 and TRBJ2-1, reads NAGVMQNPRHLVRRRGQEARLRCSPMKGHSHVYWYRQLPEEGLKFMVYLQKENIIDESGMPKERFSAEFPKEGPSILRIQQVVRGDSAAYFCASSLIPGLAVNEQFFGPGTRLTVL.

This clone was counted ten times or more. Sequencing ends 3 residues short of the CDR3 end; the germline J gene provides the rest. The chain is built from TRBV4-1 and TRBJ2-5, with D hard to call. Germline V gives CDR1 MGHRA, CDR2 YSYEKL. The CDR3 length is 16 residues. Trimming took 0 bases from V and 0 from J, leaving 11 bases between them. CDR3 bases read: TGCGCCAGCAGCCAAGATGAGAACAGATACCAAGAGACC. It encodes CASSQDENRYQET. The whole CDR3 sequence is CASSQDENRYQETQYF.

This clone was counted at least ten times. The CDR3 end is not reached by the read, which stops 3 residues before it; the germline J gene fills it in. This chain connects TRBV19 to TRBJ2-7; weak D call: TRBD1 (6 bases). This CDR3 has 16 residues. The V end lost 3 bases, the J end lost 6 bases, and 21 bases lay between the germline ends. Germline CDR1 is LNHDA and CDR2 is SQIVND (reference sequence). The CDR3 region is CASSMTGRVSVGEQYF. Partial CDR3 DNA: TGTGCCAGTAGTATGACAGGACGGGTGAGCGTTGGCGAG.

At least ten counts were recorded for this clone. The CDR3 end falls 3 residues outside the read, so it is completed with the germline J gene. J is TRBJ2-1 and V is TRBV6-4; 11 nucleotides match TRBD1. The CDR3 contains 16 residues. With 2 bases clipped from V and 4 bases from J, the junction kept 4 bases outside the gene matches. The germline V gene has CDR1 MRHNA and CDR2 SNTAGT. The CDR3 region is CASSDTGTGGYNEQFF. The part of the CDR3 DNA that was read is TGTGCCAGCAGTGACACCGGGACAGGGGGGTACAATGAG.

This clone was seen repeatedly, ten times or more. The read terminates 3 residues before the CDR3 end, so the remaining end is supplied by the germline J gene. The chain links TRBV2 to TRBJ1-2, with D perhaps TRBD1 (5 bases). CDR1 SNHLY and CDR2 FYNNEI come from the germline V gene. The CDR3 is 16 residues long. V was clipped by 6 bases and J by 1 base, with 18 bases between them. CDR3 bases read: TGTGCCAGCAGGGGGCGTTTCGGCACAGATAACTATGGC. Residues: CASRGRFGTDNYG. The entire CDR3 reads CASRGRFGTDNYGYTF.

In this sample, this clone turned up many times. The read gets to within 3 residues of the CDR3 end, and the germline J gene fills in the rest. This sequence joins TRBV30 and TRBJ1-1; D might be TRBD1 (5 bases). The germline gives CDR1 GTSNPN, CDR2 SVGIG (reference sequence). Trimming removed 3 bases from V and 2 bases from J, with 16 bases in between. The CDR3 totals 15 residues. The DNA read from the CDR3 is TGTGCCTGGAGAAGGACACAACTACCTAACACTGAA. As protein: CAWRRTQLPNTE. The whole CDR3 reads CAWRRTQLPNTEAFF.

This clone was picked up many times. The CDR3 goes on 3 residues after the read ends, and that part is filled in from the germline J gene. V gene TRBV11-3 combines with J gene TRBJ2-5, with 8 nucleotides matching TRBD2. Germline CDR1 reads SGHNT; CDR2 reads YENEEA. Trimming took 6 bases from V and 5 from J; bases not matched to a gene: 8. This CDR3 contains 14 residues. The CDR3 spells CASSPGGVLETQYF. CDR3 DNA (partial): TGTGCCAGCAGTCCCGGGGGGGTATTGGAGACC.

This clone showed up many times. The read gets to within 3 residues of the CDR3 end, and the germline J gene fills in the rest. This sample also contains other DNA sequences that code for the same CDR3. The chain has TRBV7-6 and TRBJ2-5; no definite D call. The germline V gene encodes CDR1 SGHVS and CDR2 FNYEAQ. V was cut by 9 bases and J by 5 bases, with 10 bases left in between. The CDR3 has 11 residues. The CDR3 reads CASRPRETQYF. The CDR3 bases that were read are TGTGCCAGTAGACCCAGGGAGACC.

This clone was seen repeatedly, ten times or more. The read ends 3 residues before the CDR3 terminus; that terminus is restored from the germline J gene. V and J are TRBV18 and TRBJ1-2; maybe TRBD1 (6 bases). The CDR3 has 14 amino acids. Germline V gene lookup returns CDR1 KGHSH and CDR2 LQKENI. V lost 5 bases to trimming and J lost 3 bases, with 13 bases between them. The part of the CDR3 DNA that was read is TGTGCCAGCTCAAGGACAGAGTTACACTATGGC. This gives the protein CASSRTELHYG. The complete CDR3 protein is CASSRTELHYGYTF.

This clone appeared many times. The sequenced fragment ends 3 residues before the CDR3 boundary, so the rest is inferred from the germline J gene. The J gene is TRBJ2-7, the V gene TRBV28; 7 positions match TRBD1. J lost 4 bases, V lost 6 bases, and 9 bases had no gene match. In germline, CDR1 is MDHEN, CDR2 SYDVKM. CDR3 length: 14 residues. CDR3 protein: CASSYGTEGYEQYF. The CDR3 DNA, read in part, is TGTGCCAGCAGCTACGGGACAGAGGGATACGAG.

This clone was recorded at least ten times. The read terminates 3 residues before the CDR3 end, so the remaining end is supplied by the germline J gene. The rearrangement links TRBV20-1 to TRBJ1-5; the D gene is possibly TRBD1 (6 bases). CDR1 is DFQATT, CDR2 SNEGSKA, per germline (reference sequence). The CDR3 sequence is 12 residues long. V was pared by 7 bases and J by 5 bases, with 12 bases between. The chain's CDR3 is CSGRGLDQPQHF. The sequenced part of the CDR3 DNA is TGCAGTGGAAGGGGGTTGGATCAGCCC.

This clone was found many times. The read finishes 3 residues shy of the CDR3 end, and the germline J gene is used to complete it. V usage is TRBV2 and J usage is TRBJ2-7; D is uncertain. The CDR3 is made up of 11 amino acids. Trimming pared 5 bases from V and 3 bases from J, leaving 5 bases between. CDR1 is SNHLY and CDR2 is FYNNEI in the germline V gene. The DNA read from the CDR3 is TGTGCCAGCAGTTCTCTCTACGAG. It is translated as CASSSLYE. The whole CDR3 region reads CASSSLYEQYF.

This clone has a count of ten or more. The read ends 3 residues shy of where the CDR3 ends; the end is completed using the germline J gene. The V call is TRBV20-1, the J call TRBJ2-1; D not certain. Trimming left V 2 bases short and J 5 bases short, with 10 bases between. CDR1 and CDR2 from the germline V gene are DFQATT and SNEGSKA (reference sequence). There are 13 residues in the CDR3. The CDR3 here is CSARLLTNNEQFF. The sequenced CDR3 bases are TGCAGTGCTAGATTACTAACGAACAATGAG.

This clone showed up many times. The read gets to within 3 residues of the CDR3 end, and the germline J gene fills in the rest. The chain links TRBV5-1 to TRBJ1-1; tentatively, D is TRBD1 (6 bases). CDR1 and CDR2 from the germline V gene are SGHRS and YFSETQ. V lost 1 base and J lost 5, with 9 bases in between. The CDR3 totals 13 residues. The CDR3 here is CASSLIQGTEAFF. The sequenced part of the CDR3 DNA is TGCGCCAGCAGCTTGATACAGGGAACTGAA.